These 17 T cell receptor beta chains were all obtained from the same sample, sequenced in a study of cytomegalovirus exposure and HLA in healthy donors. With 60 Vbeta and 13 Jbeta primers, the PCR was carried out. Clones were sequenced by immunoSEQ multiplex PCR, and TCRdb holds only the in-frame ones, with some missing. The sample has around 190,000 clones; 75% to 85% are singletons. Sequencing input: PBMCs. All receptors derive from a girl aged 2-9 years in good health and CMV-seropositive.

The rearrangement uses TRBV21-1 and TRBJ2-1; the table assigns TRBD2, which was not confirmed against the DNA. TRBV21-1 is shown as a pseudogene. This CDR3 has 15 amino acids. CDR3 in amino acids: CASSKNGSPYNEQFF. CDR3 sequence (DNA): TGTGCCAGCAGCAAGAACGGTAGTCCCTACAATGAGCAGTTCTTC.

This clone has more than one count but fewer than ten. The chain carries TRBV6-5 and TRBJ2-7; unclear D gene. The germline V and J ends were trimmed by 7 bases and 6 bases, with 10 bases remaining between them. This CDR3 is 11 amino acids long. In germline, CDR1 is MNHEY, CDR2 SVGAGI. The CDR3: CASKRNREQYF. As DNA, the CDR3 is TGTGCCAGCAAGAGAAACCGCGAGCAGTACTTC.

The table lists this clone with a few counts. The V gene is TRBV6-6, the J gene TRBJ1-5; D may be TRBD1 (5 bases). Trimming removed 0 bases at V and 1 base at J, with 7 bases between. CDR1 and CDR2 (germline): MNHNY, SVGAGI (reference sequence). The CDR3 length is 15 residues. For the CDR3, the DNA is TGTGCCAGCAGTTACTCAGGGGCGAGCAATCAGCCCCAGCATTTT. It translates to CASSYSGASNQPQHF.

The V and J genes are TRBV6-1 and TRBJ1-2; maybe TRBD1 (5 bases). The germline V gene has CDR1 MNHNS and CDR2 SASEGT. Trimming pared 2 bases from V and 6 bases from J, leaving 13 bases between. The CDR3 has 14 amino acids. The CDR3 region has the DNA TGTGCCAGCAGTGAAACAACAGGCAGCGATGGCTACACCTTC. Translated: CASSETTGSDGYTF.

This chain connects TRBV5-1 to TRBJ1-2; D is possibly TRBD1 (6 bases). Germline V CDR1 and CDR2: SGHRS, YFSETQ. The CDR3 consists of 13 residues. Trimming took off 0 bases at V and 8 bases at J, with 11 bases between the two ends. Written as DNA, the CDR3 is TGCGCCAGCAGCTTGGTAGGGGGTGACGGCTACACCTTC. Translating gives CASSLVGGDGYTF.

This clone was detected once. The CDR3 spells CASSLQGTYGYTF. The CDR3 DNA sequence: TGTGCCAGCAGTTTACAGGGAACCTATGGCTACACCTTC. The rearrangement links TRBV6-6 to TRBJ1-2, with D tentatively TRBD1 (6 bases). Germline V gives CDR1 MNHNY, CDR2 SVGAGI (reference sequence). The CDR3 spans 13 residues. Trimming took 4 bases from V and 4 from J, leaving 10 bases between them.

CDR3: CASSSEFDLYPYEQYF. In DNA form, the CDR3 reads TGTGCCAGCAGCTCCGAGTTTGACTTGTATCCCTACGAGCAGTACTTC. The V call is TRBV7-2, the J call TRBJ2-7; D gene ambiguous. This CDR3 is 16 amino acids long. Germline lookup yields CDR1 SGHTA and CDR2 FQGNSA. V gave up 4 bases and J gave up 2 bases, with 18 bases separating them.

This clone was seen only a few times. The rearrangement links TRBV7-9 to TRBJ1-4, with 7 bases aligning to TRBD1. This CDR3 has 14 residues. Germline V lookup: CDR1 SEHNR, CDR2 FQNEAQ (reference sequence). The ends lost 5 bases at V and 4 bases at J; junction bases unmatched: 4. CDR3 residues: CASSHRDSNEKLFF. The CDR3 DNA follows: TGTGCCAGCAGCCACCGGGACAGTAATGAAAAACTGTTTTTT.

The V and J genes are TRBV7-5 and TRBJ1-2; the table names TRBD1, a call not compared with the DNA. TRBV7-5 is a listed pseudogene. This CDR3 comprises 17 residues. CDR3 sequence (DNA): TGTGCCAGAAGCTTAAGACAAGTCCGAGCAGGGCGGTATGGCTACACCTTC. This gives the protein CARSLRQVRAGRYGYTF.

The genes are TRBV2 and TRBJ1-1; D is uncertain. Looked up from germline, CDR1 is SNHLY and CDR2 is FYNNEI. With 5 bases removed from V and 1 base from J, the gap between germline ends came to 11 bases. The CDR3 covers 14 residues. The DNA of the CDR3 is TGTGCCAGCAGTCCACCTAGCAGGAACACTGAAGCTTTCTTT. The encoded protein is CASSPPSRNTEAFF.

The rearrangement uses TRBV29-1 and TRBJ1-2, with 9 bases identical to TRBD1. This CDR3 region has 12 residues. Germline-derived CDR1 and CDR2 are SQVTM and ANQGSEA. V was clipped by 7 bases and J by 4 bases; unmatched bases: 4. CDR3 protein: CSATGGLYGYTF. Written as DNA, the CDR3 is TGCAGCGCAACAGGGGGCCTCTATGGCTACACCTTC.

This chain uses TRBV29-1 with TRBJ1-1, with D unclear. Germline CDR1 SQVTM, CDR2 ANQGSEA. The V and J ends lost 5 bases and 2 bases respectively, with 9 bases between them. The CDR3 totals 12 residues. As DNA, the CDR3 is TGCAGCGTTTCGAGCGTTAACACTGAAGCTTTCTTT. Its protein product is CSVSSVNTEAFF. The full variable domain, with the rest looked up from reference TRBV29-1 and TRBJ1-1, is SAVISQKPSRDICQRGTSLTIQCQVDSQVTMMFWYRQQPGQSLTLIATANQGSEATYESGFVIDKFPISRPNLTFSTLTVSNMSPEDSSIYLCSVSSVNTEAFFGQGTRLTVV.

CDR3 region: CAWKSGGNGIRRETQYF. CDR3 nucleotide sequence: TGTGCCTGGAAAAGCGGGGGGAACGGGATACGACGAGAGACCCAGTACTTC. The J gene is TRBJ2-5, the V gene TRBV30; 9 nucleotides match TRBD2. V shed 4 bases, J shed 4 bases, and the junction held 16 bases outside the gene matches. This CDR3 is built from 17 residues. CDR1 and CDR2 from the germline V gene are GTSNPN and SVGIG (reference sequence).

The genes are TRBV5-1 and TRBJ2-3; 9 bases map to TRBD2. Per germline, CDR1 SGHRS and CDR2 YFSETQ. This CDR3 spans 17 amino acids. V shed 3 bases and J 0 bases; nucleotides not matched to a gene: 8. CDR3 region: CASSWRGGLDSTDTQYF. The CDR3 coding sequence is TGCGCCAGCAGCTGGCGGGGGGGTTTGGACAGCACAGATACGCAGTATTTT.

This rearrangement joins TRBV6-1 to TRBJ2-7; D might be TRBD1 (5 bases). CDR3 length: 15 amino acids. V dropped 3 bases and J dropped 3 bases, with 15 bases sitting between them. CDR1 MNHNS and CDR2 SASEGT come from the germline V gene. The CDR3 loop reads CASSEDRQINYEQYF. The CDR3 DNA reads TGTGCCAGCAGTGAGGATCGACAGATAAACTACGAGCAGTACTTC.

V and J are TRBV14 and TRBJ2-3; weak D call: TRBD1 (5 bases). The length of the CDR3 is 17 residues. Germline-derived CDR1 and CDR2 are SGHDN and FVKESK. Trimming left V 1 base short and J 0 bases short, with 14 bases between. CDR3 bases: TGTGCCAGCAGCCAAGGGGGTTGGAAGGGGAGCACAGATACGCAGTATTTT. Protein sequence: CASSQGGWKGSTDTQYF.

The V and J genes are TRBV6-1 and TRBJ2-7, with D possibly matching TRBD1 (6 bases). CDR1 is MNHNS, CDR2 SASEGT, per germline. V was cut by 8 bases and J by 2 bases, with 16 bases left in between. The length of the CDR3 is 14 residues. The CDR3 DNA reads as TGTGCCAGCGCCCCCGACCCAGGGGCCTACGAGCAGTACTTC. Protein: CASAPDPGAYEQYF.